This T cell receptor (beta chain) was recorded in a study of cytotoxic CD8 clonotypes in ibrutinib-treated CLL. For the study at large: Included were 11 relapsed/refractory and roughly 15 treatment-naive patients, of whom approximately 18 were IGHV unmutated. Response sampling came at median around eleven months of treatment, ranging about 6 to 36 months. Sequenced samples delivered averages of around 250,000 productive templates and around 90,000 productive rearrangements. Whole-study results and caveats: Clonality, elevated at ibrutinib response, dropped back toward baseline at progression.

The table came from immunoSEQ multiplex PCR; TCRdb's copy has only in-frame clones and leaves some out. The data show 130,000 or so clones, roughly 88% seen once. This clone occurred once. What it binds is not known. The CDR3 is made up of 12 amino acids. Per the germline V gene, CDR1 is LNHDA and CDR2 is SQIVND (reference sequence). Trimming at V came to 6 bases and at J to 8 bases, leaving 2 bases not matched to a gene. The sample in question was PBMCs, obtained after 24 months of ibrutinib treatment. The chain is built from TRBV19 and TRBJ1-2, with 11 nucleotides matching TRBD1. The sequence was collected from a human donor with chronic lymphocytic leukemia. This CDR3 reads CASRGQGEGYTF. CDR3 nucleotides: TGTGCCAGTAGGGGACAGGGGGAAGGCTACACCTTC.